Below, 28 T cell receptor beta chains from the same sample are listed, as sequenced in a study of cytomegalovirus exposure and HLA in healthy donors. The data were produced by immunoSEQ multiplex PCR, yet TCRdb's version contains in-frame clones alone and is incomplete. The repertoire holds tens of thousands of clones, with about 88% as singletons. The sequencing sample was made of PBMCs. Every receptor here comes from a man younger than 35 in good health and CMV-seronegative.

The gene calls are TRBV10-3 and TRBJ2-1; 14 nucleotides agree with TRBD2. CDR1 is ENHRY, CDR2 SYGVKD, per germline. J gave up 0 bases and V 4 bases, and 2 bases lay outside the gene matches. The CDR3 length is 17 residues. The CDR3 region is CAISAGLAGASYNEQFF. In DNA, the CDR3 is TGTGCCATCAGTGCGGGACTAGCGGGAGCCTCCTACAATGAGCAGTTCTTC.

In DNA form, the CDR3 reads TGTGCCAGCAGCCGTAATAGCGGGAGTAGGAATGAGCAGTTCTTC. Protein: CASSRNSGSRNEQFF. V is TRBV7-9 and J is TRBJ2-1; TRBD2 aligns across 9 bases. The CDR3 has 15 residues. The germline V gene encodes CDR1 SEHNR and CDR2 FQNEAQ (reference sequence). Losses at the gene ends were 5 bases for V and 7 bases for J; bases not matched to a gene: 9.

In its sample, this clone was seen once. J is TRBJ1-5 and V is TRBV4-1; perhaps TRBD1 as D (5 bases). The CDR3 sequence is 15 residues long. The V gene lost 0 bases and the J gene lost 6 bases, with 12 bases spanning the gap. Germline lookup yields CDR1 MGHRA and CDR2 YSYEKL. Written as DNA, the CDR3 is TGCGCCAGCAGCCAAGATGGCAGGGCCAGTCAGCCCCAGCATTTT. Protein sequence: CASSQDGRASQPQHF.

In DNA form, the CDR3 reads TGTGCCAGCAGCTTGAGGAGAGGGAGCAATCAGCCCCAGCATTTT. Amino acid sequence: CASSLRRGSNQPQHF. This chain joins TRBV5-8 and TRBJ1-5; D unresolved. Germline lookup yields CDR1 SGHTS and CDR2 YDEGEE. Trimming shortened V by 1 base and J by 1 base, and 9 bases separated the two germline ends. The CDR3 is 15 residues long.

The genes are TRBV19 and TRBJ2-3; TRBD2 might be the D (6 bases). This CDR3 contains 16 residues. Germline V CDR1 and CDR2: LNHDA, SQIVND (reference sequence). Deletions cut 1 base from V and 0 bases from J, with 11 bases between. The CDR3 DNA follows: TGTGCCAGTAGTATAGGTAGGAGGGCTAGCACAGATACGCAGTATTTT. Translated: CASSIGRRASTDTQYF.

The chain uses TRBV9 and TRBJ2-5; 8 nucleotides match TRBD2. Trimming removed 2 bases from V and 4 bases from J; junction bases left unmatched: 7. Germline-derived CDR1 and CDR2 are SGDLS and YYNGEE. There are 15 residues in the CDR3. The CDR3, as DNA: TGTGCCAGCAGCGTTATAGCGGGATTTGGAGAGACCCAGTACTTC. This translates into CASSVIAGFGETQYF.

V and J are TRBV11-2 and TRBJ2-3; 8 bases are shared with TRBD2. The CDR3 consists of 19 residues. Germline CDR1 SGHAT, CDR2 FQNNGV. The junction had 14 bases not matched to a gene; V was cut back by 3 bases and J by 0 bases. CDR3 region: CASSFPMWLAGSSTDTQYF. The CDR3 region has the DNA TGTGCCAGCAGCTTTCCGATGTGGCTAGCGGGCTCTAGCACAGATACGCAGTATTTT.

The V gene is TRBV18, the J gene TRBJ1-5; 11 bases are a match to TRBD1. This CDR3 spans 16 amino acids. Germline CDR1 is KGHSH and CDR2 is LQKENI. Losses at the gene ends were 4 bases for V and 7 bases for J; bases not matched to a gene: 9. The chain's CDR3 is CASSLIPGQGEQPQHF. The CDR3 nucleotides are TGTGCCAGCTCACTAATCCCGGGACAGGGGGAACAGCCCCAGCATTTT.

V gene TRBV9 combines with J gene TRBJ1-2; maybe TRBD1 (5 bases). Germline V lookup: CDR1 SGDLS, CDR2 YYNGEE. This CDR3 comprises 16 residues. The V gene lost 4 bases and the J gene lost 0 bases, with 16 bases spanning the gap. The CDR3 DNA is TGTGCCAGCAGCTCATCACACAGGTACCCTAACTATGGCTACACCTTC. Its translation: CASSSSHRYPNYGYTF.

CDR3 residues: CASSAGRDTDTQYF. The CDR3 nucleotides read TGTGCCAGCAGTGCTGGCCGGGACACAGATACGCAGTATTTT. The rearrangement joins TRBV6-1 to TRBJ2-3, with a tentative D call TRBD2 (5 bases). The CDR3 length is 14 residues. Germline V gene lookup returns CDR1 MNHNS and CDR2 SASEGT. Deletions cut 4 bases from V and 2 bases from J, with 10 bases between.

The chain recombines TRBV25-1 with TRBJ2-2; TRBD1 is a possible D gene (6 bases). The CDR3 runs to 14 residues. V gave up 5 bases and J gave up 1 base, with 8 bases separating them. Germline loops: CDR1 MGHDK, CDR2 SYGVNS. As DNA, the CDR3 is TGTGCCAGCAGTCGCAGGGGGAACACCGGGGAGCTGTTTTTT. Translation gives CASSRRGNTGELFF.

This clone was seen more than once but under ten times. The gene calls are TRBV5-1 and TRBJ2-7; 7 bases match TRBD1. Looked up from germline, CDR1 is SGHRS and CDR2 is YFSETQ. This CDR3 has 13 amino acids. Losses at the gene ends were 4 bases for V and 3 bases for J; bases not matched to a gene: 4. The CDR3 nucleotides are TGCGCCAGCAGCCGGGACAGCTACTACGAGCAGTACTTC. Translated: CASSRDSYYEQYF. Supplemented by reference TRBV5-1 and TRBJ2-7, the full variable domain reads KAGVTQTPRYLIKTRGQQVTLSCSPISGHRSVSWYQQTPGQGLQFLFEYFSETQRNKGNFPGRFSGRQFSNSRSEMNVSTLELGDSALYLCASSRDSYYEQYFGPGTRLTVT.

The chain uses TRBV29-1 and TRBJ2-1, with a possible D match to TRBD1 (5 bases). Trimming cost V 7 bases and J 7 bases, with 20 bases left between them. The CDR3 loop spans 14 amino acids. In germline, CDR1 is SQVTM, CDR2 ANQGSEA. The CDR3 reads CSAQGEAESNEQFF. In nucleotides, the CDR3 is TGCAGCGCCCAGGGCGAGGCAGAAAGTAATGAGCAGTTCTTC.

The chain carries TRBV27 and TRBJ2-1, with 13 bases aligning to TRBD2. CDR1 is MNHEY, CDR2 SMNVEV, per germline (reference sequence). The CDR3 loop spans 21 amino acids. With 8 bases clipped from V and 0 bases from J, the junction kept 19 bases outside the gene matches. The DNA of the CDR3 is TGTGCCAGCGAACGGGCAGGGGGACTAGCGGGAACGTGGCGCTCCTACAATGAGCAGTTCTTC. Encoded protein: CASERAGGLAGTWRSYNEQFF.

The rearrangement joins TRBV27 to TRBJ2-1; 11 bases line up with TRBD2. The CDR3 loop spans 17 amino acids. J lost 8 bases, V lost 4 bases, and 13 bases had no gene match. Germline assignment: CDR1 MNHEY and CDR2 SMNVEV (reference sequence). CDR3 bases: TGTGCCAGCAGTTCAATCTTTAGCGGGAGGGACATCTATGAGCAGTTCTTC. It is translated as CASSSIFSGRDIYEQFF.

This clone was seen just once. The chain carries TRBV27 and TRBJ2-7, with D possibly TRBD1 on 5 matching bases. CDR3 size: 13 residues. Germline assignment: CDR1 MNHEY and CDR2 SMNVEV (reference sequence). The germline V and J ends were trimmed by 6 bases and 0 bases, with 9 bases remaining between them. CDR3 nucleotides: TGTGCCAGCAGCCCACAGGACTCCTACGAGCAGTACTTC. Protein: CASSPQDSYEQYF.

CDR3 sequence (DNA): TGTGCCAGCAGCCCCCGACTAGCGGGATACACAGATACGCAGTATTTT. Residues: CASSPRLAGYTDTQYF. The rearrangement joins TRBV9 to TRBJ2-3, with 11 bases matching TRBD2. This CDR3 is 16 amino acids long. The germline CDR1 and CDR2 sequences are SGDLS and YYNGEE. Germline trimming cut 4 bases from V and 2 bases from J; bases unmatched to any gene: 6.

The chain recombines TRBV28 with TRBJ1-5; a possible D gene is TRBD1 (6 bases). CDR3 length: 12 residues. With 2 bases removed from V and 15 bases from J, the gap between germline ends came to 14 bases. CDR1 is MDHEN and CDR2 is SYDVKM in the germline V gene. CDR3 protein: CASSLPTGIRHF. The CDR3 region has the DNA TGTGCCAGCAGTTTACCCACAGGGATCCGGCATTTT.

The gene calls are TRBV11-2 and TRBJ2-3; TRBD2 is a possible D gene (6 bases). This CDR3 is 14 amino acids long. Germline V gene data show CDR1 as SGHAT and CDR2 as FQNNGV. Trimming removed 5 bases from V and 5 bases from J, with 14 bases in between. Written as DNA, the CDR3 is TGTGCCAGCAGCCTAGGACTGCGGGAAGATACGCAGTATTTT. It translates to CASSLGLREDTQYF.

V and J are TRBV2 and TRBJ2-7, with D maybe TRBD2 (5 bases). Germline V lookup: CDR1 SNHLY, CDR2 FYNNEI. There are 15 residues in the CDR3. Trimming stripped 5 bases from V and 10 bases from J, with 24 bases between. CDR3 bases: TGTGCCAGCAGTCGGCAGGACGCACCTACGAGCGGTCAGTACTTC. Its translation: CASSRQDAPTSGQYF.

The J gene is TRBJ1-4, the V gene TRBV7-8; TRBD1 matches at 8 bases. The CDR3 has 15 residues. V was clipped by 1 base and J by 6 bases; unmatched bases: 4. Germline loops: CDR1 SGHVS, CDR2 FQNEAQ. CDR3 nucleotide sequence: TGTGCCAGCAGCTTAGAGGGACAGGTGGATGAAAAACTGTTTTTT. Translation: CASSLEGQVDEKLFF. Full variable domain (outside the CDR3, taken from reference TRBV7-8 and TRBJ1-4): GAGVSQSPRYKVAKRGQDVALRCDPISGHVSLFWYQQALGQGPEFLTYFQNEAQLDKSGLPSDRFFAERPEGSVSTLKIQRTQQEDSAVYLCASSLEGQVDEKLFFGSGTQLSVL.

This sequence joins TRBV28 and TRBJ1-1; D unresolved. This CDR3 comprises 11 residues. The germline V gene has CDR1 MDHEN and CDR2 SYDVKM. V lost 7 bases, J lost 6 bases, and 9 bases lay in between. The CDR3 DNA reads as TGTGCCAGCACCGAGGGATCTGAAGCTTTCTTT. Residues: CASTEGSEAFF.

CDR3 nucleotides: TGCAGCGTTGAGGGACAGAGCTCCTACGAGCAGTACTTC. It translates to CSVEGQSSYEQYF. The gene calls are TRBV29-1 and TRBJ2-7; 7 nucleotides align to TRBD1. Germline V gene data show CDR1 as SQVTM and CDR2 as ANQGSEA. The CDR3 covers 13 residues. The V and J ends lost 3 bases and 0 bases, in that order; junction bases with no gene match: 2.

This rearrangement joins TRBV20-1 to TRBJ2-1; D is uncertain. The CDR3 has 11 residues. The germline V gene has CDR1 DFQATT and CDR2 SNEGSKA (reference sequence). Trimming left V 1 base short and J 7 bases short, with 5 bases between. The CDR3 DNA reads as TGCAGTGCTAGAGGCGAAAATGAGCAGTTCTTC. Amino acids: CSARGENEQFF.

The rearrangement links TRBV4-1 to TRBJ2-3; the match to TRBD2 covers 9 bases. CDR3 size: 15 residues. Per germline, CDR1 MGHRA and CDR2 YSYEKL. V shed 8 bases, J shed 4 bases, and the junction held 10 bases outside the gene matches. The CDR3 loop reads CASQPREGLPDTQYF. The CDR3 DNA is TGCGCCAGCCAGCCGCGGGAGGGCCTCCCAGATACGCAGTATTTT.

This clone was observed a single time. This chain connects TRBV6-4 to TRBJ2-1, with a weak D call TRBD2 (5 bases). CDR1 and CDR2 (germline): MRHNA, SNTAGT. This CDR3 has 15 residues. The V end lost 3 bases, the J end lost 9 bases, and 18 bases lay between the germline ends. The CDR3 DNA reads TGTGCCAGCAGTGATAGACTAAGGCTTCAAGGTGAGCAGTTCTTC. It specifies CASSDRLRLQGEQFF.

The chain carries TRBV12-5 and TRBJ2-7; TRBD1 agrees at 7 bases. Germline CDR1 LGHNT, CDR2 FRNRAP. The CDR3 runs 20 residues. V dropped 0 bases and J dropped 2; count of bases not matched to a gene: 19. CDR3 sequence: CASGLVWSWGSGQIPYEQYF. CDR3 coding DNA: TGTGCTAGTGGTTTGGTATGGAGTTGGGGATCGGGACAGATACCCTACGAGCAGTACTTC. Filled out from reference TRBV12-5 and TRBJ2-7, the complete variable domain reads DARVTQTPRHKVTEMGQEVTMRCQPILGHNTVFWYRQTMMQGLELLAYFRNRAPLDDSGMPKDRFSAEMPDATLATLKIQPSEPRDSAVYFCASGLVWSWGSGQIPYEQYFGPGTRLTVT.

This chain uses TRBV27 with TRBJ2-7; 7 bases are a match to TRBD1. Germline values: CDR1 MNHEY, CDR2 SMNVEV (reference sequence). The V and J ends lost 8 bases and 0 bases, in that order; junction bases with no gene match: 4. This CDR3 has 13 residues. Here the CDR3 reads CASGDRSSYEQYF. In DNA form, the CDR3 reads TGTGCCAGCGGGGACAGAAGCTCCTACGAGCAGTACTTC.